This TCR beta chain was sequenced for a study of chemoradiotherapy in HPV16-positive cancers. Overall study: Functional T-cell assays on a couple of HPV16-positive patients' cells defined candidate HPV-specific clones and common TCR motifs.

Worth noting for this clone: What it recognizes is unknown.

TCRdb's copy holds only in-frame clones and misses some; the assay was immunoSEQ multiplex PCR. Here the sample spans a few thousand clones, about three quarters being singletons. Over chemoradiotherapy, repertoires were sampled more than once. Findings and limits, study-wide: Non-HPV-specific T cells did not expand in tumors during treatment, whereas candidate HPV-specific clones and E7-related motifs did. In HPV16-positive patients, HPV-responsive T-cell expansion tracked better recurrence-free survival.

The CDR3 contains 17 residues. Germline V CDR1 and CDR2: KGHSH, LQKENI. After removal of 0 bases from V and 1 base from J, the junction contained 6 bases not matched to a gene. Sampling was done from a patient who underwent chemoradiotherapy. This chain connects TRBV18 to TRBJ1-1, with 9 positions matching TRBD1. The clonotype was recovered from a human donor with HPV-associated anogenital cancer. The CDR3 sequence is CASSPPLQGATNTEAFF. The CDR3 DNA sequence: TGTGCCAGCTCACCACCGTTACAGGGGGCCACGAACACTGAAGCTTTCTTT.